This T cell receptor beta chain stems from a study of blood T cell repertoires in COVID-19. Across the whole study: PBMCs, B-cell-depleted T cells, or T cells were the source of the cDNA or gDNA that made up the material.

Per the study methods: Amplification of reference gene primers was used by the study to estimate nucleated cell counts. The protocol was immunoSEQ multiplex PCR, while the TCRdb copy is restricted to in-frame clones and leaves out a portion. From that table come the V and J calls and clone size; the DNA was used to work out D and trimming. The sample lists approximately 440,000 clones, about 85% seen once, with about 0.65% in the top ten. The CDR3 covers 12 residues. V shed 7 bases and J 6 bases; nucleotides not matched to a gene: 6. Germline V CDR1 and CDR2: SQVTM, ANQGSEA. Recruitment covered 25 or so US areas and drew participants whose ages spanned roughly 18 to 95 years. Cohorts were based on clinical histories the participants reported.

The sequenced sample consisted of PBMCs or T cells enriched from blood (not recorded which). The TCR was taken from a young woman who had recovered from COVID-19. The gene calls are TRBV29-1 and TRBJ1-2, with 9 bases aligning to TRBD1. The chain's CDR3 is CSASRDRDGYTF. The CDR3 nucleotides read TGCAGCGCCTCGAGGGACAGGGATGGCTACACCTTC.